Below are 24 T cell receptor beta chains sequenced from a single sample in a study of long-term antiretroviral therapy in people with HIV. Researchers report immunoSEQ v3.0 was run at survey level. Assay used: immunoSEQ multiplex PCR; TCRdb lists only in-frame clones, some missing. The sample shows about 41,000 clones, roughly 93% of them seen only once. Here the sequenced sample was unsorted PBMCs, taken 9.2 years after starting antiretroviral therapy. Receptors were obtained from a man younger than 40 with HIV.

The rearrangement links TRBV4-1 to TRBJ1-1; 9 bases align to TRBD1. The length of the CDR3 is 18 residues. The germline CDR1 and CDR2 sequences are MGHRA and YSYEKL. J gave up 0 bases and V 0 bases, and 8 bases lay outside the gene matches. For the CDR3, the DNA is TGCGCCAGCAGCCAAGAGGGGGGACAGGGAGGGGTGAACACTGAAGCTTTCTTT. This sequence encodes CASSQEGGQGGVNTEAFF.

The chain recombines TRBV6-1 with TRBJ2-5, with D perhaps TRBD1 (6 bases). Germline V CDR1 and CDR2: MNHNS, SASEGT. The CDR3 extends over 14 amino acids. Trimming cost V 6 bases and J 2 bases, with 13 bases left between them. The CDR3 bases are TGTGCCAGCAGAAGATACAGGGATCAAGAGACCCAGTACTTC. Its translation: CASRRYRDQETQYF.

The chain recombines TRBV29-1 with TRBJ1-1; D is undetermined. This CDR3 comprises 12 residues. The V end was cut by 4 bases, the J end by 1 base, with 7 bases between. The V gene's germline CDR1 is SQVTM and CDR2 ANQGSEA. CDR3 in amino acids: CSVVPQNTEAFF. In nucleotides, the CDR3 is TGCAGCGTTGTCCCCCAGAACACTGAAGCTTTCTTT. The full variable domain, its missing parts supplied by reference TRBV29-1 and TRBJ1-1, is SAVISQKPSRDICQRGTSLTIQCQVDSQVTMMFWYRQQPGQSLTLIATANQGSEATYESGFVIDKFPISRPNLTFSTLTVSNMSPEDSSIYLCSVVPQNTEAFFGQGTRLTVV.

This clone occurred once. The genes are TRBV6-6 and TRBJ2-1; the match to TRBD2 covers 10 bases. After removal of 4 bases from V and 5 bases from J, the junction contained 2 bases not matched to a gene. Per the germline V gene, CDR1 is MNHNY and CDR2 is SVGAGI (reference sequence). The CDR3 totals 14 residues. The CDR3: CASSWTSGHNEQFF. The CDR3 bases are TGTGCCAGCAGTTGGACTAGCGGCCACAATGAGCAGTTCTTC.

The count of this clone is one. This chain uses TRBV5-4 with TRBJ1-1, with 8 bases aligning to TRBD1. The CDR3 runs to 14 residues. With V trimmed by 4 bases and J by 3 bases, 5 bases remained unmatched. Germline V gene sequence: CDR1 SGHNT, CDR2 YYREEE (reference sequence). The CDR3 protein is CASSPTGDDTEAFF. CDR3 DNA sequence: TGTGCCAGCAGCCCGACAGGGGATGACACTGAAGCTTTCTTT.

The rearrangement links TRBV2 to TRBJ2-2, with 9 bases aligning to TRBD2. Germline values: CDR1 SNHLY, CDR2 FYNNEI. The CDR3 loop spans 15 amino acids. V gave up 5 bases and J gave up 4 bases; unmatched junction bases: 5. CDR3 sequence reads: CASSPRGGPTGELFF. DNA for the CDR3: TGTGCCAGCAGTCCGCGGGGGGGCCCCACCGGGGAGCTGTTTTTT.

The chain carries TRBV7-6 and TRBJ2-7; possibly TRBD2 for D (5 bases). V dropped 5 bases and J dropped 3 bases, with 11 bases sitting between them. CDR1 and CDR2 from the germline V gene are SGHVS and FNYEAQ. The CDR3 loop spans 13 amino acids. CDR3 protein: CASSLAGNYEQYV. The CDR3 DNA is TGTGCCAGCAGCCTCGCCGGGAACTACGAGCAGTACGTC.

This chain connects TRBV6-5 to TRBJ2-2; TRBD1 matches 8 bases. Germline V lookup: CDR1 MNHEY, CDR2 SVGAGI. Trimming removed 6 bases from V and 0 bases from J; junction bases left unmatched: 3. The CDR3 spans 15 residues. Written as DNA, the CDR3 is TGTGCCAGCAGGACAGGGGCCACGAACACCGGGGAGCTGTTTTTT. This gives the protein CASRTGATNTGELFF.

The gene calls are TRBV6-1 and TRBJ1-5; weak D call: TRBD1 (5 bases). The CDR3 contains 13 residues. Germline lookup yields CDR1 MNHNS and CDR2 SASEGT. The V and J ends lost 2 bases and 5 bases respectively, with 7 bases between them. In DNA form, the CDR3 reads TGTGCCAGCAGTGAAATGGGGGATCAGCCCCAGCATTTT. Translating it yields CASSEMGDQPQHF.

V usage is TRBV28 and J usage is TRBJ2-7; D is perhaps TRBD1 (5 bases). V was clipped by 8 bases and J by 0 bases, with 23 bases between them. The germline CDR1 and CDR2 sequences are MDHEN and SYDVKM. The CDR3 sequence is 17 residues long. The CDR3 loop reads CASYRNSKTVNSYEQYF. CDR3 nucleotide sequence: TGTGCCAGCTATAGAAACTCAAAGACAGTAAACTCCTACGAGCAGTACTTC.

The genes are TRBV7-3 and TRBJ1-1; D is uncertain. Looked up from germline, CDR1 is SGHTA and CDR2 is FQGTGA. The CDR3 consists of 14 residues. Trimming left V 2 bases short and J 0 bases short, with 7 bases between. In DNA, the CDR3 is TGTGCCAGCAGCTTATCCCACTTGAACACTGAAGCTTTCTTT. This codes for CASSLSHLNTEAFF.

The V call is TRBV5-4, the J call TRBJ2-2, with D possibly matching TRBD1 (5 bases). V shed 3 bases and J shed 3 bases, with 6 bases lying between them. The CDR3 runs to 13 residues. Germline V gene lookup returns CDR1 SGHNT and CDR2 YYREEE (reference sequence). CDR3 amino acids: CASSSQDTGELFF. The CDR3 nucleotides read TGTGCCAGCAGCTCACAGGACACCGGGGAGCTGTTTTTT. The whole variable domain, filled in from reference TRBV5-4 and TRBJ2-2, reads ETGVTQSPTHLIKTRGQQVTLRCSSQSGHNTVSWYQQALGQGPQFIFQYYREEENGRGNFPPRFSGLQFPNYSSELNVNALELDDSALYLCASSSQDTGELFFGEGSRLTVL.

In nucleotides, the CDR3 is TGCGCCAGCAGCCAAGTGGGGTCACTTGGCTACACCTTC. This sequence encodes CASSQVGSLGYTF. The chain joins TRBV4-1 to TRBJ1-2, with D hard to call. Trimming took 1 base from V and 7 from J, leaving 10 bases between them. Germline V lookup: CDR1 MGHRA, CDR2 YSYEKL. This CDR3 region has 13 residues.

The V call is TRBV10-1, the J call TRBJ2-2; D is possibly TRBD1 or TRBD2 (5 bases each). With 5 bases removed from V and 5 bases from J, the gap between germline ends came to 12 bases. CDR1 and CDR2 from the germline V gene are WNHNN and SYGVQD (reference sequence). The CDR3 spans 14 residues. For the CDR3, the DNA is TGCGCCAGCAGTCGGGACGAAGGAACCGGGGAGCTGTTTTTT. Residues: CASSRDEGTGELFF.

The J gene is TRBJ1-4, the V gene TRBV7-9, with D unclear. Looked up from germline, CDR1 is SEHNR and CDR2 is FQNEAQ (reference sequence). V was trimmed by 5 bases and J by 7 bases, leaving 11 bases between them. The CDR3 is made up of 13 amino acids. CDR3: CASSLETSEKLFF. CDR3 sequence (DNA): TGTGCCAGCAGCCTAGAGACCAGTGAAAAACTGTTTTTT.

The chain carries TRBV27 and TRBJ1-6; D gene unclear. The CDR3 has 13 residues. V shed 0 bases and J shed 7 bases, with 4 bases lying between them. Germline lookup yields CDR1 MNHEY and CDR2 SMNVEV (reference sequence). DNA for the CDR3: TGTGCCAGCAGTTTATCGCTAAATTCACCCCTCCACTTT. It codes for CASSLSLNSPLHF.

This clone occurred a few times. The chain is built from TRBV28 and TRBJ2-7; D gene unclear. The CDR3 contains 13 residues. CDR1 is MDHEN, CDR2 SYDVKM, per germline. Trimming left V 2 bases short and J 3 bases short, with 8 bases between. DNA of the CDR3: TGTGCCAGCAGTTTAGTTGGAGACTACGAGCAGTACGTC. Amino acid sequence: CASSLVGDYEQYV.

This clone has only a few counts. CDR3 sequence reads: CASSLEGRGGSPLHF. CDR3 DNA: TGTGCCAGCAGTTTAGAGGGCAGGGGAGGTTCACCCCTCCACTTT. This rearrangement joins TRBV27 to TRBJ1-6; D may be TRBD1 (6 bases). Germline values: CDR1 MNHEY, CDR2 SMNVEV (reference sequence). Trimming removed 2 bases at V and 9 bases at J, with 14 bases between. The length of the CDR3 is 15 residues.

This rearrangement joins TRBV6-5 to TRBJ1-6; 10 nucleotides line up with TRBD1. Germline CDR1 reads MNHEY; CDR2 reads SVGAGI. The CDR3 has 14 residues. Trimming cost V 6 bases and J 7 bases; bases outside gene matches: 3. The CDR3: CASSRDRGNSPLHF. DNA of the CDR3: TGTGCCAGCAGCCGGGACAGGGGAAATTCACCCCTCCACTTT.

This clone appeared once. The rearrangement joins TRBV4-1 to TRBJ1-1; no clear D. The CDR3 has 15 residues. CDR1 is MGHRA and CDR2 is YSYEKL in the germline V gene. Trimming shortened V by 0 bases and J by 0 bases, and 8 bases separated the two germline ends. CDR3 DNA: TGCGCCAGCAGCCAAGAAGTGGGGATGAACACTGAAGCTTTCTTT. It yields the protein CASSQEVGMNTEAFF.

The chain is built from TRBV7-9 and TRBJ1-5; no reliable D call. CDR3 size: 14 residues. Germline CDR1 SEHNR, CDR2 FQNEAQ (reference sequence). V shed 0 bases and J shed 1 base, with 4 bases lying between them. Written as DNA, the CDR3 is TGTGCCAGCAGCTTAGCTACAAGCAATCAGCCCCAGCATTTT. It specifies CASSLATSNQPQHF.

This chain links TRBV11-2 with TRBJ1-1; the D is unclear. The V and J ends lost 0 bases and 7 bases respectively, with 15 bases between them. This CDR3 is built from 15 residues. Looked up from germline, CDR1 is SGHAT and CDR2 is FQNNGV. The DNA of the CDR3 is TGTGCCAGCAGCTTAGATCTCGGGCAGAGCCTTGAAGCTTTCTTT. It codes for CASSLDLGQSLEAFF.

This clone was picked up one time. The CDR3 DNA follows: TGTGCCAGCTTGTCCAGGGGAACCGGGGAGCTGTTTTTT. Encoded protein: CASLSRGTGELFF. This rearrangement joins TRBV6-1 to TRBJ2-2, with D perhaps matching TRBD1 (6 bases). Germline CDR1 and CDR2: MNHNS and SASEGT. The CDR3 has 13 amino acids. Trimming left V 8 bases short and J 5 bases short, with 12 bases between.

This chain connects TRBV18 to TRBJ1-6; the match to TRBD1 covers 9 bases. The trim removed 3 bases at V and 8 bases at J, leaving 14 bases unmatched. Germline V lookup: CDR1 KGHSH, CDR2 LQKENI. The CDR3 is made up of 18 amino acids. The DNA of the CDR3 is TGTGCCAGCTCACCTTCTGCCCCGGGACAGGGAACGCATTCACCCCTCCACTTT. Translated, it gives CASSPSAPGQGTHSPLHF.